The clone carrying this TCR beta chain was seen more than once but under ten times. V was pared by 5 bases and J by 0 bases, with 14 bases between. Germline lookup yields CDR1 SGHTA and CDR2 FQGTGA. This CDR3 is 15 amino acids long. Expressed TCRB transcripts got sequenced, as all isolated RNA was reverse transcribed. Profiled with immunoSEQ multiplex PCR; TCRdb holds only in-frame clones, not every one. The sample lists more than 300,000 clones, over 9.5% occurring once. This record belongs to a study of beta chain features in type 1 diabetes. About the research overall: When patients were set against healthy donors, age, gender and cell yields were similar. All samples yielded some 100,000,000 examined sorted cells.

The material sequenced was naive CD4+ T cells from blood. The TCR originated in a man aged 18 to 30 in good health. The genes are TRBV7-3 and TRBJ2-7, with D perhaps TRBD2 (6 bases). In DNA form, the CDR3 reads TGTGCCAGCAGCCTCAATCTAGCGACCTCCTACGAGCAGTACTTC. It codes for CASSLNLATSYEQYF.